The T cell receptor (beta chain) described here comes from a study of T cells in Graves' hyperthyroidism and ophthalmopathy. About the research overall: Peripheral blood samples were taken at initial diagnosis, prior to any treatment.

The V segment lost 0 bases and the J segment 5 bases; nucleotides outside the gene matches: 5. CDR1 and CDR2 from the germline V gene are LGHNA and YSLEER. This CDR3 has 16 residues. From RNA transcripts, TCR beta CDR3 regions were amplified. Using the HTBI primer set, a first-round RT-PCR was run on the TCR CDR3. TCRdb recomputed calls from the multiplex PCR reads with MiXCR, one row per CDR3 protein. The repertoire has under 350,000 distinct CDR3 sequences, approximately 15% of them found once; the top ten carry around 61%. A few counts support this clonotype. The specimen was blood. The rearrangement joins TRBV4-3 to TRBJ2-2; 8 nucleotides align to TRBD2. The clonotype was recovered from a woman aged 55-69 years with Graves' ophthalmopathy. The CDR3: CASSQEGGRSTGELFF. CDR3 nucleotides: TGCGCCAGCAGCCAAGAGGGCGGGAGGTCGACCGGGGAGCTGTTTTTT.